This T cell receptor beta chain is from a study of blood T cell repertoires in COVID-19. Across the whole study: Samples came from the United States, Italy and Spain, spanning acute and convalescent COVID-19. The cDNA or gDNA used as material had been derived from T cells, B-cell-depleted T cells, or PBMCs.

The Seattle patients, enrolled during active infection, were followed longitudinally. This clone was detected once. Study processing details: Estimation of nucleated cell counts was performed using reference gene primer amplification. Some clones are missing from TCRdb's copy, which holds only in-frame ones; the method was immunoSEQ multiplex PCR. V and J calls and clone size follow that table, whereas D and trimming were derived from the DNA. The sample lists around 430,000 clones, approximately 88% occurring once. The sequence was obtained from a woman aged 45-65 years with COVID-19, enrolled during active disease. Input material: peripheral blood.

The CDR3 protein is CASTKGRGGSEAFF. The CDR3 region has the DNA TGTGCCAGTACCAAGGGCAGGGGAGGGTCTGAAGCTTTCTTT. V gene TRBV19 combines with J gene TRBJ1-1, with D tentatively TRBD1 (6 bases). The CDR3 is 14 amino acids. Looked up from germline, CDR1 is LNHDA and CDR2 is SQIVND (reference sequence). With 7 bases removed from V and 6 bases from J, the gap between germline ends came to 18 bases.